One and the same sample provided the 2 T cell receptor beta chains below, sequenced in a study of blood T cell repertoires in COVID-19. TCRdb's copy holds only in-frame clones and misses some; the assay was immunoSEQ multiplex PCR. The table lists around 260,000 clones, around 88% of them singletons. Sequencing input: peripheral blood. The receptors shown here come from a man aged 25 to 40 with active or convalescent COVID-19.

The V and J genes are TRBV6-5 and TRBJ1-2; tentative D call: TRBD1 (6 bases). The length of the CDR3 is 14 residues. Germline lookup yields CDR1 MNHEY and CDR2 SVGAGI. Trimming left V 0 bases short and J 6 bases short, with 11 bases between. The CDR3 nucleotides read TGTGCCAGCAGTTACTCGCGGGGGGCGCATGGCTACACCTTC. It yields the protein CASSYSRGAHGYTF.

The chain joins TRBV18 to TRBJ1-2; 9 bases are shared with TRBD1. This CDR3 contains 15 residues. Trimming removed 1 base from V and 0 bases from J; junction bases left unmatched: 0. Germline V gene data show CDR1 as KGHSH and CDR2 as LQKENI. The CDR3 bases are TGTGCCAGCTCACCACGGGACAGGGCTAACTATGGCTACACCTTC. Its translation: CASSPRDRANYGYTF.